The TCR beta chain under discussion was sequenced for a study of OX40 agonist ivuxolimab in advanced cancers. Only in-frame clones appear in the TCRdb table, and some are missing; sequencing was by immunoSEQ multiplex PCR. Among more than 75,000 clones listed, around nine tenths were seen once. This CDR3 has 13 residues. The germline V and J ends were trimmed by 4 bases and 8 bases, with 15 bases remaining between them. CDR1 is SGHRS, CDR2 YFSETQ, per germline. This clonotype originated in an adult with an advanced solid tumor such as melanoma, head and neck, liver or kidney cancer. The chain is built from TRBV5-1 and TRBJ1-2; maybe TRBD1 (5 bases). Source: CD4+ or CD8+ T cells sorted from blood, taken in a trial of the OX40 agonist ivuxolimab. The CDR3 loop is CASSATGPGGYTF. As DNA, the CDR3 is TGCGCCAGCAGCGCCACAGGCCCCGGGGGCTACACCTTC.